This TCR beta chain was identified during a study of blood T cell repertoires in COVID-19. In the study overall: Specimens from acute and convalescent COVID-19 originated in the United States, Italy and Spain. T cells, B-cell-depleted T cells, or PBMCs provided the cDNA or gDNA that served as material.

Original methodology: The authors estimated nucleated cell counts from reference gene primer amplification. Some clones are missing from TCRdb's copy, which holds only in-frame ones; the method was immunoSEQ multiplex PCR. V, J and clone size derive from that table, while D and trimming were established from the DNA sequence. The profile shows over 200,000 clones, 87% of them singletons. Germline V gene sequence: CDR1 SGHTA, CDR2 FQGNSA. The CDR3 extends over 14 amino acids. V shed 4 bases and J shed 6 bases, with 13 bases lying between them. A note on this clone: This specimen includes other DNA sequences encoding the same CDR3.

The specimen was peripheral blood. The chain is built from TRBV7-2 and TRBJ1-5; the D gene is possibly TRBD1 (5 bases). The receptor's source is a man in his fifties or sixties who had recovered from COVID-19. CDR3 sequence reads: CASSSGRGGQPQHF. The CDR3, as DNA: TGTGCCAGCAGCTCTGGGAGGGGAGGTCAGCCCCAGCATTTT.